This T cell receptor beta chain was documented in a study of T cells after yellow fever vaccination. TCRdb itself ran the 5' RACE reads through MiXCR, one entry per CDR3 protein. The table has 300,000 to 400,000 distinct CDR3 sequences, about 6.2% seen once. This clonotype was counted between two and nine times. The CDR3 runs to 13 residues. Germline V gene data show CDR1 as LNHNV and CDR2 as YYDKDF (reference sequence). Between the trimmed V and J ends, which lost 1 base and 5 bases, there was a span of 5 bases. The V call is TRBV15, the J call TRBJ2-2; D remains unclear. The source of this sequence is a man aged 25-45 years who received the YFV17D yellow fever vaccine. This specimen consisted of PBMCs, obtained 5 days after the yellow fever booster vaccination. The CDR3 is CATSRVGTGELFF. The CDR3 DNA is TGTGCCACCAGCAGAGTGGGGACCGGGGAGCTGTTTTTT. Full variable domain (rest looked up from reference TRBV15 and TRBJ2-2): DAMVIQNPRYQVTQFGKPVTLSCSQTLNHNVMYWYQQKSSQAPKLLFHYYDKDFNNEADTPDNFQSRRPNTSFCFLDIRSPGLGDTAMYLCATSRVGTGELFFGEGSRLTVL.